A selection of T cell receptor beta chains follows, all from one sample in a study of blood T cell repertoires in COVID-19. Assay used: immunoSEQ multiplex PCR; TCRdb lists only in-frame clones, some missing. The sample includes over 200,000 clones, less than 90% of them seen just once. Sequences were obtained from PBMCs or T cells enriched from blood (not recorded which). These receptors came from a woman in her 30s who had been exposed to COVID-19. CDR3s include the opening cysteine and the closing phenylalanine or tryptophan. A D gene is named only where the DNA matches it firmly. Not all rows give a size; the values are once, few, many and, for expanded clones, a class.

D gene | J gene | V gene | clone size | CDR3 protein | CDR3 DNA
TRBD1 | TRBJ1-6 | TRBV2 | - | CASSEGIGGNSPLHF | TGTGCCAGCAGTGAAGGTATAGGGGGCAATTCACCCCTCCACTTT
- | TRBJ2-2 | TRBV7-9 | - | CASSWNTGTGELFF | TGTGCCAGCAGCTGGAATACCGGGACCGGGGAGCTGTTTTTT
- | TRBJ2-1 | TRBV2 | - | CASKAVIYNEQFF | TGTGCCAGCAAAGCGGTGATCTACAATGAGCAGTTCTTC
- | TRBJ1-1 | TRBV25-1 | - | CASSEVGGADTEAFF | TGTGCCAGCAGTGAAGTGGGGGGGGCGGACACTGAAGCTTTCTTT
- | TRBJ2-7 | TRBV5-5 | - | CASSAKGPPDEQYF | TGTGCCAGCAGCGCCAAGGGGCCCCCCGACGAGCAGTACTTC
- | TRBJ2-2 | TRBV21-1 | - | CASLRGGSTGELFF | TGTGCCAGTCTCCGGGGGGGCTCCACCGGGGAGCTGTTTTTT
TRBD2 | TRBJ2-1 | TRBV29-1 | - | CSVDWTSGGLGEQFF | TGCAGCGTTGACTGGACTAGCGGGGGGCTTGGAGAGCAGTTCTTC
TRBD1 | TRBJ2-1 | TRBV5-1 | - | CASSPGQGHNEQFF | TGCGCCAGCAGCCCGGGACAGGGACATAATGAGCAGTTCTTC
- | TRBJ1-2 | TRBV6-5 | - | CASSYSPLYGYTF | TGTGCCAGCAGTTACTCCCCGTTATATGGCTACACCTTC
TRBD1 | TRBJ1-6 | TRBV7-6 | - | CASSLKGAGNSPLHF | TGTGCCAGCAGCTTAAAGGGGGCAGGGAATTCACCCCTCCACTTT
- | TRBJ2-5 | TRBV11-2 | once | CASSLLEETQYF | TGTGCCAGCAGCTTACTAGAAGAGACCCAGTACTTC
- | TRBJ1-3 | TRBV5-1 | - | CASSLGGNSGNTIYF | TGCGCCAGCAGCTTGGGCGGAAACTCTGGAAACACCATATATTTT
- | TRBJ2-7 | TRBV7-6 | - | CASSPSGGFYEQYF | TGTGCCAGCAGTCCCTCTGGAGGATTTTACGAGCAGTACTTC
TRBD1 | TRBJ1-1 | TRBV6-5 | - | CASSSGQGETEAFF | TGTGCCAGCAGTTCGGGACAGGGAGAAACTGAAGCTTTCTTT
TRBD1 | TRBJ2-5 | TRBV2 | - | CASATGGSRETQYF | TGTGCCAGCGCGACAGGGGGCTCGCGAGAGACCCAGTACTTC
TRBD1 | TRBJ1-6 | TRBV30 | few | CAWRGQDNSPLHF | TGTGCCTGGAGAGGACAGGATAATTCACCCCTCCACTTT
TRBD1 | TRBJ1-6 | TRBV5-6 | - | CASSRQGGSYNSPLHF | TGTGCCAGCAGCCGACAGGGTGGGTCCTATAATTCACCCCTCCACTTT
- | TRBJ1-5 | TRBV6-4 | once | CASSDSGKYPVADYSNQPQHF | TGTGCCAGCAGTGACAGCGGGAAGTACCCGGTGGCCGATTATAGCAATCAGCCCCAGCATTTT
TRBD2 | TRBJ2-1 | TRBV2 | - | CASRVASGGDNEQFF | TGTGCCAGCAGGGTCGCTAGCGGGGGGGACAATGAGCAGTTCTTC
- | TRBJ2-2 | TRBV7-9 | few | CASSFGGKDGELFF | TGTGCCAGCAGCTTCGGGGGAAAGGACGGGGAGCTGTTTTTT
- | TRBJ1-4 | TRBV5-1 | - | CASSLAWRPNEKLFF | TGCGCCAGCAGCTTGGCCTGGAGGCCAAATGAAAAACTGTTTTTT
- | TRBJ1-1 | TRBV3-1/TRBV3-2 | - | CASSHRGNTEAFF | TGTGCCAGCAGCCACAGGGGAAACACTGAAGCTTTCTTT
- | TRBJ1-2 | TRBV5-8 | few | CASSPAGTPNYGYTF | TGTGCCAGCAGCCCTGCCGGGACACCTAACTATGGCTACACCTTC
TRBD1 | TRBJ1-3 | TRBV2 | once | CASQTGGSGNTIYF | TGTGCCAGTCAGACAGGGGGCTCTGGAAACACCATATATTTT
- | TRBJ1-1 | TRBV7-9 | - | CASRPTVNTEAFF | TGTGCCAGCAGGCCGACAGTGAACACTGAAGCTTTCTTT
- | TRBJ1-5 | TRBV4-1 | - | CASSQERYQPQHF | TGCGCCAGCAGCCAAGAGAGATATCAGCCCCAGCATTTT